The 10 T cell receptor beta chains reported below all come from one sample, sequenced in a study of human T cells and chemical hapten exposure. TCRdb ran MiXCR on the RACE reads and lists one entry per CDR3 protein. This sample carries 250,000 to 300,000 distinct CDR3 sequences, over 7.5% of them seen once, and the ten largest clones take more than 0.95%. Time point: pre-sensitization, week 0. Treatment in this sample: therapeutic diphenylcyclopropenone sensitization with weekly scalp DPC. The sequencing used whole blood, collected in connection with sensitization to the hapten diphenylcyclopropenone (DPC). These receptors were obtained from a man younger than 35 with alopecia areata. Some clones in this sample may be carry-over from other donors' samples.

This clonotype has more than one count but fewer than ten. This sequence joins TRBV6-6 and TRBJ2-7, with a possible D match to TRBD2 (6 bases). V lost 7 bases and J 4 bases, leaving 17 bases between the germline ends. CDR1 is MNHNY, CDR2 SVGAGI, per germline (reference sequence). This CDR3 contains 14 residues. In DNA, the CDR3 is TGTGCCAGCACCCTAGCCGGGGGAAAATACGAGCAGTACTTC. Protein: CASTLAGGKYEQYF.

The genes are TRBV7-9 and TRBJ1-1; TRBD1 is a possible D gene (6 bases). The V gene lost 5 bases and the J gene lost 3 bases, with 16 bases spanning the gap. CDR1 is SEHNR, CDR2 FQNEAQ, per germline (reference sequence). The CDR3 is 15 amino acids. Here the CDR3 DNA reads TGTGCCAGCAGCGTAGGGGGAAACTTCTACACTGAAGCTTTCTTT. It yields the protein CASSVGGNFYTEAFF.

This clonotype was seen more than once but under ten times. The J gene is TRBJ2-4, the V gene TRBV6-1; D not certain. Between the trimmed V and J ends, which lost 1 base and 0 bases, there was a span of 13 bases. Germline V gene lookup returns CDR1 MNHNS and CDR2 SASEGT. The CDR3 has 17 amino acids. The CDR3 DNA is TGTGCCAGCAGTGAAGATGTAAGGGAACTAGCCAAAAACATTCAGTACTTC. Translated, it gives CASSEDVRELAKNIQYF.

This clonotype has more than one count but fewer than ten. The chain joins TRBV18 to TRBJ2-5, with 8 positions matching TRBD1. This CDR3 contains 16 residues. CDR1 is KGHSH, CDR2 LQKENI, per germline. The V segment lost 0 bases and the J segment 3 bases; nucleotides outside the gene matches: 6. The chain's CDR3 is CASSPPRTGGEETQYF. For the CDR3, the DNA is TGTGCCAGCTCACCACCGAGAACAGGGGGTGAAGAGACCCAGTACTTC. The variable domain in full, with the rest retrieved from reference TRBV18 and TRBJ2-5, is NAGVMQNPRHLVRRRGQEARLRCSPMKGHSHVYWYRQLPEEGLKFMVYLQKENIIDESGMPKERFSAEFPKEGPSILRIQQVVRGDSAAYFCASSPPRTGGEETQYFGPGTRLLVL.

On this clonotype itself: The DNA is omitted, as the CDR3 cannot be located on it reliably, and the CDR3 follows TCRdb's listing. The V gene is TRBV27, the J gene TRBJ1-6; TRBD1 is taken as the D call from the table, unchecked against the DNA. Germline CDR1 MNHEY, CDR2 SMNVEV (reference sequence). The CDR3 is 15 residues long, ends included. The chain's CDR3 is CASSSSQGRNSPLHF.

This clonotype was detected a few times. The chain combines TRBV18 with TRBJ2-7; TRBD1 matches at 8 bases. V lost 1 base, J lost 7 bases, and 9 bases stayed unmatched. CDR3 size: 15 residues. Germline values: CDR1 KGHSH, CDR2 LQKENI. The CDR3: CASSPLGTGDGEQYF. CDR3 in DNA: TGTGCCAGCTCACCACTCGGGACAGGCGATGGGGAGCAGTACTTC.

The chain carries TRBV6-2 or TRBV6-3 and TRBJ2-5; D remains unclear. The CDR3 runs to 14 residues. The V end lost 4 bases, the J end lost 2 bases, and 11 bases lay between the germline ends. Germline CDR1 is MNHEY and CDR2 is SVGEGT. The CDR3 reads CASSWLGNQETQYF. The CDR3 coding sequence is TGTGCCAGCAGTTGGTTAGGAAATCAAGAGACCCAGTACTTC.

The table lists this clonotype with a few counts. The V gene is TRBV20-1, the J gene TRBJ2-7, with D possibly being TRBD2 (7 bases). Germline values: CDR1 DFQATT, CDR2 SNEGSKA (reference sequence). Trimming left V 0 bases short and J 0 bases short, with 18 bases between. The CDR3 runs to 17 residues. This CDR3 reads CSARDLSAGEGSYEQYF. CDR3 bases: TGCAGTGCTAGAGATCTATCGGCAGGGGAGGGCTCCTACGAGCAGTACTTC.

In its sample, this clonotype was seen many times. The J gene is TRBJ2-7, the V gene TRBV7-2; D gene uncertain. This CDR3 comprises 13 residues. V lost 5 bases to trimming and J lost 2 bases, with 10 bases between them. Germline CDR1 reads SGHTA; CDR2 reads FQGNSA. This CDR3 is CASSLEPPYEQYF. Here the CDR3 DNA reads TGTGCCAGCAGCCTCGAACCCCCCTACGAGCAGTACTTC.

This CDR3 reads CASSQGYTGGSYNEQFF. CDR3 DNA sequence: TGCGCCAGCAGCCAAGGATATACGGGGGGCTCCTACAATGAGCAGTTCTTC. The genes are TRBV4-3 and TRBJ2-1; 7 bases line up with TRBD2. The V segment lost 1 base and the J segment 0 bases; nucleotides outside the gene matches: 6. The CDR3 extends over 17 amino acids. Germline V gives CDR1 LGHNA, CDR2 YSLEER.